The present T cell receptor (beta chain) was sequenced within a study of CD8+ T cells in alopecia areata (dated by TCRdb to the late 2010s). With regard to the full study: Skin from C3H/HeJ donors aged roughly 6-12 months with spontaneous alopecia was grafted onto female C3H/HeJ recipients aged roughly 7-11 weeks. In humans, TCRbeta sequencing was performed on scalp tissue and on sorted CD4+ and CD8+ peripheral blood T cells from healthy controls and from patients with patchy or totalis/universalis alopecia areata. RNA was obtained with the PAXgene miRNA kit for fixed scalp, the miRNeasy kit for PBMCs, and the RNeasy kit for mouse skin. The study used high-throughput TCRbeta sequencing to examine T cell clonal expansion in alopecia areata, in both the C3H/HeJ mouse model and human patients. Scalp clonality was compared among normal scalp (n=4), patchy alopecia areata scalp (n=8), and alopecia totalis/universalis scalp (n=8). TCRbeta CDR3 regions were amplified by immunoSEQ multiplex PCR with 35 Vbeta forward and 13 Jbeta reverse primers.

The paper as a whole reports these results and caveats: Shared TCR sequences between patients were less evident than in mice, which may be partly attributable to HLA diversity in the patient population. Compared with normal scalp, lesional scalp, particularly in alopecia totalis/universalis, had higher clonality and more expanded CD8+ clones, which suggests antigenic drive. Scalp TCR repertoire analysis is complicated because resident alphabeta T cells in normal human skin are also sequenced, whereas mouse skin is dominated by gammadelta T cells.

Only a few counts were recorded for this clone. Its antigen is still unknown. Gene designations and germline sequences in this entry are those of the mouse. The observed sequence ends 4 residues before the CDR3 terminus, with the missing tail filled in from the germline J gene. Pooled mouse cutaneous lymph node cells were stained for CD4, CD8alpha, NKG2D, NKG2ACE and other markers, then sorted on a BD Influx. The CDR3 measures 16 amino acids from cysteine to phenylalanine. The DNA has 36 bases, all within the CDR3, and is read from base 1. Reading the germline V gene gives CDR1 NNHDY and CDR2 SYVADS. Unmatched junction bases come to 7, with V trimmed by 1 base and J by 0 bases. To prepare the library, the immunoSEQ multiplex PCR assay was applied. For TCR sequencing, RNA was extracted from every sample and reverse transcribed into cDNA to serve as template. SuperScript III was used for first-strand cDNA synthesis, primed with a 2:1 mix of oligo-dT and random hexamers. A synthetic immune receptor repertoire was used to gauge amplification bias, and whatever bias remained was removed computationally. Libraries were sequenced on Illumina HiSeq with 60 bp reads covering the CDR3, read from J toward V. As for the original processing: After raw reads were preprocessed to remove errors, the CDR3 was defined following IMGT conventions as running from the conserved cysteine to phenylalanine. Clonality was computed by normalizing Shannon entropy by log2 of the number of productive unique TCRs and subtracting the result from 1. Scalp TCRbeta sequences were cross-referenced with sorted blood CD4 and CD8 repertoires so that the CD4 or CD8 identity of scalp clones could be inferred. TCRdb provides this immuneACCESS table in a form limited to in-frame rearrangements. Some clones are lacking; in checked studies, under half of them reflect an unresolved V gene, and why the rest are absent is not known. From that table come the V and J calls and clone size; the DNA was used to work out D and trimming. For this sample the table reports under 350,000 clones, with no clone seen just once. In total, the top ten clones hold roughly 1.2% of the sample.

This sequence uses TRBV13-3 and TRBJ2-7; 7 bases in between match TRBD1. The TCR originated in a C3H/HeJ mouse with alopecia areata. This strain is characterized by the MHC haplotype H2-k. Source material: CD4+ T cells sorted from a lymph node. This receptor has the CDR3 CASSDPPGQSSYEQYF. CDR3 DNA (partial): TGTGCCAGCAGTGATCCCCCGGGACAGAGCTCCTAT.